The rows below give T cell receptor beta chains drawn from one sample of a study of OX40 agonist ivuxolimab in advanced cancers. The assay was immunoSEQ multiplex PCR, and TCRdb's table has in-frame clones only and misses some. The table records tens of thousands of clones, under 95% of them present only once. The input for sequencing was CD4+ or CD8+ T cells sorted from blood, taken in a trial of the OX40 agonist ivuxolimab. All receptors come from an adult with an advanced solid tumor such as melanoma, head and neck, liver or kidney cancer. Both conserved end residues are part of each CDR3. D genes are given only for firm matches. Expanded clones get a size class; other rows say once, few or many, or leave the size out.

TRBV7-9	TRBJ2-6	TRBD2	-	TGTGCCAGCAGCTCCGGGGGGGAAGGCTCTGGGGCCAACGTCCTGACTTTC	CASSSGGEGSGANVLTF
TRBV19	TRBJ2-5	TRBD2	-	TGTGCCAGTAGTCCGCCGGGACTAGCGGGGGGCGAGACCCAGTACTTC	CASSPPGLAGGETQYF
TRBV19	TRBJ2-7	-	-	TGTGCCAGTAGTATTGACTCAGGGCTCGGGTACGAGCAGTACTTC	CASSIDSGLGYEQYF
TRBV2	TRBJ2-1	TRBD2	-	TGTGCCAGCAGTGAACCGACCGCGGCTAGCGGGGGGTCAGCGGGCAATGAGCAGTTCTTC	CASSEPTAASGGSAGNEQFF
TRBV6-1	TRBJ1-3	-	-	TGTGCCAGCAGTGTCCTCTCTGGAAACACCATATATTTT	CASSVLSGNTIYF
TRBV5-6	TRBJ1-1	-	-	TGTGCCAGCAGCTCCCTGGGGGACATGAACACTGAAGCTTTCTTT	CASSSLGDMNTEAFF
TRBV7-8	TRBJ2-3	TRBD2	-	TGTGCCAGCAGCCTGAACCTAGCGGGGGCGGCAGATACGCAGTATTTT	CASSLNLAGAADTQYF
TRBV5-1	TRBJ2-5	TRBD2	-	TGCGCCAGCCGAACTAGCGGGGGGGCCAGTGAGACCCAGTACTTC	CASRTSGGASETQYF
TRBV6-6	TRBJ1-1	TRBD1	-	TGTGCCAGCAGTTACTCCGGGACAGTTGAAGCTTTCTTT	CASSYSGTVEAFF
TRBV7-9	TRBJ2-5	TRBD2	-	TGTGCCAGCAGCCCCAGACTAGCGGGGGGGTTCGAAGAGACCCAGTACTTC	CASSPRLAGGFEETQYF
TRBV10-2	TRBJ1-2	-	-	TGCGCCACCATCTCGCCGGGGAGAGACTTCTATGGCTACACCTTC	CATISPGRDFYGYTF
TRBV7-9	TRBJ2-2	-	-	TGTGCCACCACTTATAGGGGCACGAACACCGGGGAGCTGTTTTTT	CATTYRGTNTGELFF
TRBV27	TRBJ1-1	-	-	TGTGCCAGCAGTTTCTCCTGGGGGGAGCGGGGCACTGAAGCTTTCTTT	CASSFSWGERGTEAFF
TRBV4-1	TRBJ1-6	-	-	TGCGCCAGCAGCCCTCTTGGGGGGAGAATTCCACCCCTCCACTTT	CASSPLGGRIPPLHF
TRBV7-3	TRBJ2-4	-	-	TGTGCCAGCAGCCCTTCATGGGGGTCCTTAGCCAAAAACATTCAGTACTTC	CASSPSWGSLAKNIQYF
TRBV7-9	TRBJ2-2	-	-	TGTGCCAGCAGCGGCCCGGTGCGTGGGGCGAACACCGGGGAGCTGTTTTTT	CASSGPVRGANTGELFF
TRBV11-2	TRBJ1-6	-	-	TGTGCCAGCAGCCTAGGAGGGAGTCCTTCACCCCTCCACTTT	CASSLGGSPSPLHF
TRBV13	TRBJ2-1	-	-	TGTGCCAGCAGGAGGGGGAGTTACAATGAGCAGTTCTTC	CASRRGSYNEQFF
TRBV11-2	TRBJ2-1	TRBD1	-	TGTGCCAGCAGCTTAGTTGTGGGACAGGGCCATGAGCAGTTCTTC	CASSLVVGQGHEQFF
TRBV6-5	TRBJ2-3	-	once	TGTGCCAGCTCGGCAGGGACGGATACGCAGTATTTT	CASSAGTDTQYF
TRBV4-1	TRBJ2-2	-	-	TGCGCCAGCAGCCACCGGCGCGACACCGGGGAGCTGTTTTTT	CASSHRRDTGELFF
TRBV4-1	TRBJ2-7	-	-	TGCGCCAGCAGTCAATTTCCCGGACCCCCTATCTACGAGCAGTACTTC	CASSQFPGPPIYEQYF
TRBV9	TRBJ2-3	TRBD1	-	TGTGCCAGCAGCCTAAGGACAGGGGGCATTGGCACAGATACGCAGTATTTT	CASSLRTGGIGTDTQYF
TRBV27	TRBJ1-1	-	-	TGTGCCAGCAGTGCCCTGGGGGGGAACACTGAAGCTTTCTTT	CASSALGGNTEAFF
TRBV27	TRBJ1-1	-	few	TGTGCCAGCAGTTTCGGGACTGAAGCTTTCTTT	CASSFGTEAFF
TRBV9	TRBJ2-1	-	once	TGTGCCAGCAGCGCAGGGGACAACTACAATGAGCAGTTCTTC	CASSAGDNYNEQFF
TRBV9	TRBJ1-6	-	-	TGTGCCAGCAGCACCAACAGTCCCGATAATTCACCCCTCCACTTT	CASSTNSPDNSPLHF
TRBV5-1	TRBJ2-1	-	-	TGCGCCAGCAACGGGGTCTCCTACAATGAGCAGTTCTTC	CASNGVSYNEQFF
TRBV4-3	TRBJ2-5	TRBD2	-	TGCGCCAGCAGCCCGGGGACTAGCGGGGGGGCCGGTAGAGAGACCCAGTACTTC	CASSPGTSGGAGRETQYF
TRBV2	TRBJ2-3	-	-	TGTGCCAGCAGTGACCCGGGGGCTACAGATACGCAGTATTTT	CASSDPGATDTQYF
TRBV13	TRBJ1-5	TRBD1	-	TGTGCCAGCAGCTTAGGACAGGGGGCGAATCAGCCCCAGCATTTT	CASSLGQGANQPQHF
TRBV11-2	TRBJ1-4	-	-	TGTGCCAGCAGCCTGATGTTTGCAACTAATGAAAAACTGTTTTTT	CASSLMFATNEKLFF
TRBV19	TRBJ2-7	TRBD1	once	TGTGCCAGTAGTGCAACCGGGACAGGGGTTTACGAGCAGTACTTC	CASSATGTGVYEQYF
TRBV9	TRBJ1-5	-	-	TGTGCCAGCAGCCCTTTTCGGGGCAATCAGCCCCAGCATTTT	CASSPFRGNQPQHF
TRBV27	TRBJ2-6	-	-	TGTGCCAGCAGTTTTGTCCAAAGCTCTGGGGCCAACGTCCTGACTTTC	CASSFVQSSGANVLTF
TRBV27	TRBJ1-2	-	-	TGTGCCAGCAGTCCTCGGGACTCGATTAACTATGGCTACACCTTC	CASSPRDSINYGYTF
TRBV9	TRBJ2-7	TRBD1	-	TGTGCCAGCAGCGTAGCTCCGGGACAGGGGGCCAGGGAGCAGTACTTC	CASSVAPGQGAREQYF
TRBV5-1	TRBJ1-1	-	-	TGCGCCAGCAGCTTATCGCCGAACACTGAAGCTTTCTTT	CASSLSPNTEAFF
TRBV7-9	TRBJ1-3	-	-	TGTGCCAGCAGTAACGTCGGGCGCGTAGGCTCTGGAAACACCATATATTTT	CASSNVGRVGSGNTIYF
TRBV7-3	TRBJ1-1	-	-	TGTGCCAGCAGCTTAATTCGCGGGGTCAGGAACACTGAAGCTTTCTTT	CASSLIRGVRNTEAFF
TRBV6-5	TRBJ1-1	-	-	TGTGCCAGCAGTTACAGGGAGGGTTACACTGAAGCTTTCTTT	CASSYREGYTEAFF
TRBV7-6	TRBJ1-5	-	-	TGTGCCAGCAGCTTATTTCAGGTAAGAGTGGGCAATCAGCCCCAGCATTTT	CASSLFQVRVGNQPQHF
TRBV7-2	TRBJ2-3	TRBD2	-	TGTGCCAGCAGCTTAGCGATTTTGACTAGCGGGGGCTTGGGCACAGATACGCAGTATTTT	CASSLAILTSGGLGTDTQYF
TRBV7-9	TRBJ1-3	-	-	TGTGCCAGCAGCTTAGGGGCAAACACCATATATTTT	CASSLGANTIYF
TRBV25-1	TRBJ1-1	-	-	TGTGCCAGCAGTGAGCCTGGTACTGAAGCTTTCTTT	CASSEPGTEAFF
TRBV7-9	TRBJ1-1	TRBD1	-	TGTGCCAGCAGCCCCAGGGACAGGGGGAACACTGAAGCTTTCTTT	CASSPRDRGNTEAFF
TRBV5-4	TRBJ1-2	-	-	TGTGCCAGCAGCACCTCACCCCCCGGGACACCCCCCTACGGCTACACCTTC	CASSTSPPGTPPYGYTF
TRBV15	TRBJ1-1	-	-	TGTGCCACCAGCGCAGGGGCAGGAACTGAAGCTTTCTTT	CATSAGAGTEAFF